Shown below are 30 T cell receptor beta chains from a single sample sequenced in a study of blood T cell repertoires in COVID-19. Measured with immunoSEQ multiplex PCR; TCRdb has only the in-frame clones, and not every one. The table includes roughly 30,000 clones, roughly 90% detected once. What was sequenced was peripheral blood. The receptors shown here come from a human donor in a cohort sampled during active COVID-19.

This sequence joins TRBV6-2 or TRBV6-3 and TRBJ2-7, with 7 bases that match TRBD2. CDR1 is MNHEY, CDR2 SVGEGT, per germline. CDR3 length: 16 residues. The ends lost 6 bases at V and 3 bases at J; junction bases unmatched: 14. Here the CDR3 reads CASSQIVSSGDYEQYF. In nucleotides, the CDR3 is TGTGCCAGCAGCCAGATCGTGTCTAGCGGTGACTACGAGCAGTACTTC.

The V call is TRBV6-5, the J call TRBJ2-5, with TRBD1 matching 8 bases. Trimming removed 11 bases from V and 4 bases from J; junction bases left unmatched: 6. This CDR3 is built from 12 residues. Germline CDR1 MNHEY, CDR2 SVGAGI. As DNA, the CDR3 is TGTGCCGCCTCAGGGGGCGGAGAGACCCAGTACTTC. Protein sequence: CAASGGGETQYF.

V gene TRBV20-1 combines with J gene TRBJ2-1; D possibly corresponds to TRBD2 (6 bases). Per germline, CDR1 DFQATT and CDR2 SNEGSKA (reference sequence). The CDR3 extends over 11 amino acids. Between the trimmed V and J ends, which lost 3 bases and 14 bases, there was a span of 14 bases. This CDR3 is CSASLRLDEFF. CDR3 DNA sequence: TGCAGTGCTAGCTTGCGACTAGACGAGTTCTTC.

V gene TRBV7-8 combines with J gene TRBJ1-5, with D uncertain. V gave up 3 bases and J gave up 4 bases, with 7 bases separating them. CDR3 length: 13 amino acids. The germline V gene has CDR1 SGHVS and CDR2 FQNEAQ. The CDR3, as DNA: TGTGCCAGCAGCTTCGGGGATAATCAGCCCCAGCATTTT. It is translated as CASSFGDNQPQHF.

This clone has more than one count but fewer than ten. Other DNA sequences in the same sample also yield this CDR3. The rearrangement links TRBV28 to TRBJ1-5; D not resolved. CDR1 and CDR2 (germline): MDHEN, SYDVKM. The CDR3 loop spans 12 amino acids. V lost 5 bases and J 9 bases, leaving 11 bases between the germline ends. As DNA, the CDR3 is TGTGCCAGCAGTCCTCCCCGGGGGCCCCAGCATTTT. Its translation: CASSPPRGPQHF.

The chain uses TRBV7-8 and TRBJ2-1, with a tentative D call TRBD1 (5 bases). The V end was cut by 1 base, the J end by 6 bases, with 10 bases between. The CDR3 runs to 14 residues. CDR1 and CDR2 (germline): SGHVS, FQNEAQ. The CDR3 coding sequence is TGTGCCAGCAGCTTAGGGGGCCCGCCCAATGAGCAGTTCTTC. This gives the protein CASSLGGPPNEQFF.

In its sample, this clone ranks as medium-sized. The chain employs TRBV4-2 and TRBJ2-3, with 10 bases that match TRBD2. CDR1 and CDR2 from the germline V gene are LGHNA and YNFKEQ. The CDR3 runs 19 residues. V shed 4 bases and J 0 bases; nucleotides not matched to a gene: 13. CDR3 loop: CASSLVGLSSGGSTDTQYF. The CDR3 coding sequence is TGTGCCAGCAGCCTAGTTGGGTTGTCTAGCGGGGGCAGCACAGATACGCAGTATTTT.

This clone was picked up one time. The J gene is TRBJ2-3, the V gene TRBV5-1; 7 positions match TRBD2. The junction had 6 bases not matched to a gene; V was cut back by 4 bases and J by 4 bases. Per germline, CDR1 SGHRS and CDR2 YFSETQ. The CDR3 is 14 residues long. The CDR3 coding sequence is TGCGCCAGCAGCCACGTGGCGGGGGCAGATACGCAGTATTTT. This translates into CASSHVAGADTQYF. Based on the CDR3 plus reference TRBV5-1 and TRBJ2-3, the full variable domain is KAGVTQTPRYLIKTRGQQVTLSCSPISGHRSVSWYQQTPGQGLQFLFEYFSETQRNKGNFPGRFSGRQFSNSRSEMNVSTLELGDSALYLCASSHVAGADTQYFGPGTRLTVL.

J is TRBJ1-6 and V is TRBV27; a weak D match, TRBD1 (6 bases). The CDR3 runs 15 residues. Looked up from germline, CDR1 is MNHEY and CDR2 is SMNVEV (reference sequence). The V end lost 5 bases, the J end lost 7 bases, and 15 bases lay between the germline ends. DNA for the CDR3: TGTGCCAGCAGTCTAAACAGGGTTGGGAATTCACCCCTCCACTTT. It encodes CASSLNRVGNSPLHF.

The chain couples TRBV6-5 to TRBJ2-7; TRBD2 is a possible D gene (6 bases). V lost 5 bases, J lost 2 bases, and 13 bases lay in between. The CDR3 contains 14 residues. In germline, CDR1 is MNHEY, CDR2 SVGAGI. The CDR3: CASSPDYTAYEQYF. The CDR3 coding sequence is TGTGCCAGCAGTCCGGACTATACCGCCTACGAGCAGTACTTC.

The chain links TRBV19 to TRBJ2-1, with 11 bases matching TRBD1. The CDR3 totals 18 residues. V dropped 1 base and J dropped 9; count of bases not matched to a gene: 14. Looked up from germline, CDR1 is LNHDA and CDR2 is SQIVND (reference sequence). This chain's CDR3 is CASSIVFLGQGEKSEQFF. The CDR3 region has the DNA TGTGCCAGTAGTATAGTGTTTTTGGGACAGGGGGAAAAAAGTGAGCAGTTCTTC.

The chain combines TRBV20-1 with TRBJ2-3, with D possibly being TRBD1 (6 bases). Between the trimmed V and J ends, which lost 3 bases and 1 base, there was a span of 20 bases. The germline V gene has CDR1 DFQATT and CDR2 SNEGSKA (reference sequence). CDR3 length: 17 amino acids. CDR3 sequence reads: CSASEIPQGFGTDTQYF. The CDR3 DNA follows: TGCAGTGCTAGTGAGATACCACAGGGATTCGGCACAGATACGCAGTATTTT.

The rearrangement links TRBV18 to TRBJ2-6, with 12 bases lining up with TRBD1. CDR1 is KGHSH and CDR2 is LQKENI in the germline V gene. After removal of 4 bases from V and 2 bases from J, the junction contained 12 bases not matched to a gene. This CDR3 contains 20 residues. The CDR3 DNA reads TGTGCCAGCTCACGGGAGGCAACCGGGACAGGGGGCGCTGGGGCCAACGTCCTGACTTTC. It yields the protein CASSREATGTGGAGANVLTF.

The V gene is TRBV28, the J gene TRBJ2-7; 7 bases fit TRBD1. The CDR3 spans 15 residues. Looked up from germline, CDR1 is MDHEN and CDR2 is SYDVKM. V dropped 2 bases and J dropped 2; count of bases not matched to a gene: 6. CDR3 residues: CASSLDPGTAYEQYF. The CDR3, as DNA: TGTGCCAGCAGTTTAGACCCCGGGACAGCCTACGAGCAGTACTTC.

This clone turned up a few times. This chain connects TRBV2 to TRBJ1-5; unclear D gene. This CDR3 comprises 13 residues. Trimming left V 4 bases short and J 4 bases short, with 8 bases between. Germline V gene data show CDR1 as SNHLY and CDR2 as FYNNEI. CDR3 protein: CASSVDGNQPQHF. In nucleotides, the CDR3 is TGTGCCAGCAGTGTTGACGGGAATCAGCCCCAGCATTTT.

The chain uses TRBV7-2 and TRBJ2-7; 10 bases match TRBD2. There are 18 residues in the CDR3. CDR1 SGHTA and CDR2 FQGNSA come from the germline V gene. Germline trimming cut 5 bases from V and 5 bases from J; bases unmatched to any gene: 18. Here the CDR3 DNA reads TGTGCCAGCAGCACCTTAGGGCCGGGTAGCGGGGGGCCAAACGAGCAGTACTTC. Protein product: CASSTLGPGSGGPNEQYF.

The rearrangement joins TRBV7-7 to TRBJ2-1; 12 nucleotides align to TRBD2. CDR3 length: 16 residues. The V and J ends lost 5 bases and 3 bases, in that order; junction bases with no gene match: 5. Germline-derived CDR1 and CDR2 are SSHAT and FNYEAQ (reference sequence). The CDR3 region has the DNA TGTGCCAGCAGCCCACTAGCGGGAGGACTCTACAATGAGCAGTTCTTC. Its protein product is CASSPLAGGLYNEQFF.

The chain employs TRBV7-8 and TRBJ1-5; TRBD1 might be the D (5 bases). Deletions cut 1 base from V and 10 bases from J, with 14 bases between. Germline CDR1 and CDR2: SGHVS and FQNEAQ. CDR3 length equals 14 residues. Here the CDR3 DNA reads TGTGCCAGCAGCTTAGACAGGACGGTAAACCCCCAGCATTTT. This gives the protein CASSLDRTVNPQHF.

In nucleotides, the CDR3 is TGTGCCAGCACGACGTTGGGGGGGGGCTCCTACGAGCAGTACTTC. Translating gives CASTTLGGGSYEQYF. This chain uses TRBV7-2 with TRBJ2-7, with 7 bases lining up with TRBD2. The J segment lost 0 bases and the V segment lost 7 bases, leaving 9 bases of the junction unmatched. The germline gives CDR1 SGHTA, CDR2 FQGNSA. The CDR3 is made up of 15 amino acids.

The gene calls are TRBV12-5 and TRBJ1-1, with unresolved D. V shed 0 bases and J shed 8 bases, with 4 bases lying between them. The germline V gene has CDR1 LGHNT and CDR2 FRNRAP. The length of the CDR3 is 11 residues. DNA of the CDR3: TGTGCTAGTGGTTTGGTACGGGAAGCTTTCTTT. It is translated as CASGLVREAFF. Variable domain in full (rest from reference TRBV12-5 and TRBJ1-1): DARVTQTPRHKVTEMGQEVTMRCQPILGHNTVFWYRQTMMQGLELLAYFRNRAPLDDSGMPKDRFSAEMPDATLATLKIQPSEPRDSAVYFCASGLVREAFFGQGTRLTVV.

This clone was seen a single time. This chain links TRBV7-9 with TRBJ1-2; 8 bases align to TRBD1. V lost 9 bases, J lost 3 bases, and 6 bases stayed unmatched. Germline CDR1 and CDR2: SEHNR and FQNEAQ (reference sequence). The CDR3 spans 13 residues. CDR3 sequence reads: CASAGGADYGYTF. The CDR3 coding sequence is TGTGCCAGTGCAGGGGGCGCGGACTATGGCTACACCTTC.

The V call is TRBV4-1, the J call TRBJ2-5; the match to TRBD2 covers 7 bases. The CDR3 is 13 residues long. V shed 4 bases, J shed 5 bases, and the junction held 4 bases outside the gene matches. The germline V gene has CDR1 MGHRA and CDR2 YSYEKL. The CDR3 bases are TGCGCCAGCAGCCCACTAGCGCGGGAGACCCAGTACTTC. Its protein is CASSPLARETQYF.

This chain connects TRBV19 to TRBJ2-3; TRBD2 might be the D (6 bases). This CDR3 contains 13 residues. V lost 7 bases to trimming and J lost 4 bases, with 12 bases between them. The V gene's germline CDR1 is LNHDA and CDR2 SQIVND (reference sequence). CDR3 loop: CASKRRGSDTQYF. In DNA, the CDR3 is TGTGCCAGTAAACGGAGGGGATCAGATACGCAGTATTTT. The whole variable domain, filled in from reference TRBV19 and TRBJ2-3, reads DGGITQSPKYLFRKEGQNVTLSCEQNLNHDAMYWYRQDPGQGLRLIYYSQIVNDFQKGDIAEGYSVSREKKESFPLTVTSAQKNPTAFYLCASKRRGSDTQYFGPGTRLTVL.

This chain links TRBV30 with TRBJ2-7; 10 bases are a match to TRBD1. V was pared by 2 bases and J by 6 bases, with 7 bases of the junction left unmatched. This CDR3 is built from 14 residues. The V gene's germline CDR1 is GTSNPN and CDR2 SVGIG (reference sequence). DNA of the CDR3: TGTGCCTGGAGTCTTAGACAGGGGGCCTTCGAGCAGTACTTC. Protein product: CAWSLRQGAFEQYF.

The V and J genes are TRBV5-1 and TRBJ2-7; D is perhaps TRBD2 (6 bases). The CDR3 extends over 15 amino acids. Trimming took off 0 bases at V and 7 bases at J, with 17 bases between the two ends. Germline CDR1 reads SGHRS; CDR2 reads YFSETQ. DNA of the CDR3: TGCGCCAGCAGCTTGGTAGGAGGGTACTTTACGGAGCAGTACTTC. Its protein is CASSLVGGYFTEQYF.

This chain uses TRBV7-9 with TRBJ2-3; 9 bases agree with TRBD1. Germline lookup yields CDR1 SEHNR and CDR2 FQNEAQ (reference sequence). The CDR3 length is 15 residues. Germline trimming cut 3 bases from V and 2 bases from J; bases unmatched to any gene: 3. CDR3 nucleotides: TGTGCCAGCAGCTTGGGACAGGGCCTCACAGATACGCAGTATTTT. Its translation is CASSLGQGLTDTQYF. Filled out from reference TRBV7-9 and TRBJ2-3, the complete variable domain reads DTGVSQNPRHKITKRGQNVTFRCDPISEHNRLYWYRQTLGQGPEFLTYFQNEAQLEKSRLLSDRFSAERPKGSFSTLEIQRTEQGDSAMYLCASSLGQGLTDTQYFGPGTRLTVL.

The rearrangement links TRBV5-1 to TRBJ1-1, with D possibly TRBD1 on 5 matching bases. V dropped 4 bases and J dropped 4 bases, with 14 bases sitting between them. Germline V CDR1 and CDR2: SGHRS, YFSETQ. This CDR3 comprises 14 residues. The CDR3 here is CASSPTGDGTEAFF. The CDR3 DNA follows: TGCGCCAGCAGCCCTACAGGTGACGGCACTGAAGCTTTCTTT.

The chain combines TRBV19 with TRBJ1-2; perhaps TRBD1 as D (6 bases). Germline CDR1 is LNHDA and CDR2 is SQIVND (reference sequence). V dropped 3 bases and J dropped 10 bases, with 15 bases sitting between them. The CDR3 is 13 amino acids. The CDR3 bases are TGTGCCAGTAGTATCCTCGGTTCAGGGGTCTACACCTTC. The encoded protein is CASSILGSGVYTF.

This clone was detected only once. This chain connects TRBV7-3 to TRBJ2-2; D is undetermined. Germline V CDR1 and CDR2: SGHTA, FQGTGA. V shed 0 bases and J shed 7 bases, with 9 bases lying between them. CDR3 length: 14 residues. CDR3 in DNA: TGTGCCAGCAGCTTAACGCGCATCGGCGGGGAGCTGTTTTTT. Its translation is CASSLTRIGGELFF. Using reference TRBV7-3 and TRBJ2-2 for the parts outside the CDR3, the full variable domain is GAGVSQTPSNKVTEKGKYVELRCDPISGHTALYWYRQSLGQGPEFLIYFQGTGAADDSGLPNDRFFAVRPEGSVSTLKIQRTERGDSAVYLCASSLTRIGGELFFGEGSRLTVL.

V usage is TRBV6-5 and J usage is TRBJ1-5, with 7 nucleotides matching TRBD1. The CDR3 has 15 residues. J lost 0 bases, V lost 7 bases, and 6 bases had no gene match. Germline values: CDR1 MNHEY, CDR2 SVGAGI. In DNA form, the CDR3 reads TGTGCCAGCACCCAGGGGGATTATAGCAATCAGCCCCAGCATTTT. Translated: CASTQGDYSNQPQHF.